The present TCR beta chain was sequenced within a study of blood T cell repertoires in COVID-19. Study-level information: Acute and convalescent COVID-19 specimens originated in the United States, Italy and Spain.

The CDR3 length is 13 residues. CDR1 is MNHEY, CDR2 SVGAGI, per germline. The V end was cut by 8 bases, the J end by 4 bases, with 14 bases between. The authors' processing: It was from reference gene primer amplification that nucleated cell counts were estimated. Generated by immunoSEQ multiplex PCR, the TCRdb table keeps only in-frame clones and is missing some. D and trimming were read from the DNA, whereas the V and J calls and clone size are those reported in that table. In the table there are around 240,000 clones, approximately 84% of which are singletons. This sequence was found in a woman aged 25 to 45 who had recovered from COVID-19. The rearrangement joins TRBV6-5 to TRBJ1-1; D unresolved. Sequencing used peripheral blood. The CDR3 protein is CASSSNEGTEAFF. Written as DNA, the CDR3 is TGTGCCAGCTCGTCAAATGAGGGCACTGAAGCTTTCTTT.